The sequence of this T cell receptor beta chain was determined in a study of blood T cell repertoires in COVID-19. Study as a whole: Sources were T cells, B-cell-depleted T cells, or PBMCs; the material itself was cDNA or gDNA.

The V and J ends lost 6 bases and 6 bases, in that order; junction bases with no gene match: 3. CDR3 size: 12 residues. Looked up from germline, CDR1 is SEHNR and CDR2 is FQNEAQ (reference sequence). How the authors handled the data: Amplification with reference gene primers provided the estimates of nucleated cell counts. Profiled with immunoSEQ multiplex PCR; TCRdb holds only in-frame clones, not every one. The V and J calls and clone size were taken over from that table, and D and trimming were inferred from the DNA. The sample carries about 130,000 clones, roughly 83% recorded once. The chain employs TRBV7-9 and TRBJ2-7; TRBD1 matches 9 bases. This TCR was recovered from a woman of 80 years or more with acute or convalescent COVID-19. The sequencing sample was made of peripheral blood. The CDR3 reads CASSRTGVEQYF. CDR3 sequence (DNA): TGTGCCAGCAGTCGGACAGGGGTCGAGCAGTACTTC.